The present TCR beta chain was sequenced within a study of T cell responses to AZD1222 COVID-19 vaccine. Study background: Combined were second doses at about 4 or about 12 weeks. Findings and caveats of the study: In a largely white British group with more females than males, clonal diversity was possibly underestimated. CD4 TCRs associated with vaccination spanned spike, dominating at 160-218 and 743-854. Repertoires were collected only later (after the peak T cell response had occurred).

The table came from immunoSEQ multiplex PCR; TCRdb's copy has only in-frame clones and leaves some out. The data hold approximately 60,000 clones, with over 60% observed a single time. As to this clone: The antigen is unknown.

Trimming took off 0 bases at V and 8 bases at J, with 10 bases between the two ends. The CDR3 is 13 amino acids. The V call is TRBV12-3 or TRBV12-4, the J call TRBJ1-2; D gene unclear. The sequence came from an adult in good health. Source: peripheral blood, taken on day 0 of AZD1222 vaccination. The chain's CDR3 is CASSLALGHGYTF. In nucleotides, the CDR3 is TGTGCCAGCAGTTTAGCGCTAGGGCACGGCTACACCTTC.